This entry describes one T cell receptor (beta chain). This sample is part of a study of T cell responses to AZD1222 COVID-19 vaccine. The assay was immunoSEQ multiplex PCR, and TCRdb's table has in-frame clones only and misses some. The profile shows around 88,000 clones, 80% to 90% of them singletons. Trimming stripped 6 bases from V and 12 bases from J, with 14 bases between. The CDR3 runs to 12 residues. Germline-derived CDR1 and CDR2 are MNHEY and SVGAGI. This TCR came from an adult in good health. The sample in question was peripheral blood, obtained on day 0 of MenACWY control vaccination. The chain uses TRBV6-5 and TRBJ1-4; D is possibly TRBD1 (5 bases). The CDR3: CASRRNRGELFF. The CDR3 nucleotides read TGTGCCAGCAGACGCAACCGGGGGGAACTGTTTTTT.